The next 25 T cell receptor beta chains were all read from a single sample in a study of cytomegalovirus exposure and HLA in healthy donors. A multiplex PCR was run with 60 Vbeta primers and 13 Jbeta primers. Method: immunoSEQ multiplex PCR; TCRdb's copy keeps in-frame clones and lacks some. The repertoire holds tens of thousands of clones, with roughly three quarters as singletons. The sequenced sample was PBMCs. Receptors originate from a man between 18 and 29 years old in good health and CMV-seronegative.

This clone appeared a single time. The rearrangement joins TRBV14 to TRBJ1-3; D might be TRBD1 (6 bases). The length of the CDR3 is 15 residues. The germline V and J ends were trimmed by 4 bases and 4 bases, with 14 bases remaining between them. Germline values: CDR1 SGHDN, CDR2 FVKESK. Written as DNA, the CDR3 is TGTGCCAGCAGCCTTCAGGGGCCACCAGGAAACACCATATATTTT. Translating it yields CASSLQGPPGNTIYF.

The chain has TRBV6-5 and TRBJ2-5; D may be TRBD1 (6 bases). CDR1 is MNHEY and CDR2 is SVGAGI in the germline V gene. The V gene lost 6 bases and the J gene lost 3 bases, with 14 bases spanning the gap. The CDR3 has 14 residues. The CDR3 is CASSLLTGEETQYF. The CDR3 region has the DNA TGTGCCAGCAGCCTGTTGACAGGCGAAGAGACCCAGTACTTC.

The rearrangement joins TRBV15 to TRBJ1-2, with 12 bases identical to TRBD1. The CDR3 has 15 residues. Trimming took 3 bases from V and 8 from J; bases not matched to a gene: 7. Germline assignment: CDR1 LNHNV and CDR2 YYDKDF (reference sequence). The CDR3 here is CATSSPGTGGGGYTF. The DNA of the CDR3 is TGTGCCACCAGCAGCCCCGGGACAGGGGGCGGAGGCTACACCTTC.

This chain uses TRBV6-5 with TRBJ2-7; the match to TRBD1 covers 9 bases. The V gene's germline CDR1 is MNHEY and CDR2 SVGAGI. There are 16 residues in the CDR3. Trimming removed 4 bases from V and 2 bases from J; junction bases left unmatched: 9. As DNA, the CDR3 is TGTGCCAGCAGTTGGCCCCGGGACAGGGACACCTACGAGCAGTACGTC. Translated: CASSWPRDRDTYEQYV.

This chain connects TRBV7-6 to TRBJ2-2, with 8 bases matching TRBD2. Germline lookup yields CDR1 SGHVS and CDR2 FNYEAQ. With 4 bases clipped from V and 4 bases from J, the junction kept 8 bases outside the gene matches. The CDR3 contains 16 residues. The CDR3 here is CASSSLNGGVTGELFF. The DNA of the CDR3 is TGTGCCAGCAGCTCCCTCAACGGGGGGGTCACCGGGGAGCTGTTTTTT.

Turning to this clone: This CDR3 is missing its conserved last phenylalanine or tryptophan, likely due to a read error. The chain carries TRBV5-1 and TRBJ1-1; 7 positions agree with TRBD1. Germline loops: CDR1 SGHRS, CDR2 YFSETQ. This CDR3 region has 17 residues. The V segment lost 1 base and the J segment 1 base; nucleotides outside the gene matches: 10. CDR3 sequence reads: CASSLLPGGGGNTEAFL. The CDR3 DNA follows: TGCGCCAGCAGCTTGTTGCCAGGGGGAGGAGGGAACACTGAAGCTTTCCTT.

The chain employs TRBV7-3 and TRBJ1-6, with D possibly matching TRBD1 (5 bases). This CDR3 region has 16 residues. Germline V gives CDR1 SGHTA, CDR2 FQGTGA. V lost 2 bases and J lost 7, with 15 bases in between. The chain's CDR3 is CASSLGIGGKNSPLHF. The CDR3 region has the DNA TGTGCCAGCAGCTTAGGCATCGGGGGTAAGAATTCACCCCTCCACTTT.

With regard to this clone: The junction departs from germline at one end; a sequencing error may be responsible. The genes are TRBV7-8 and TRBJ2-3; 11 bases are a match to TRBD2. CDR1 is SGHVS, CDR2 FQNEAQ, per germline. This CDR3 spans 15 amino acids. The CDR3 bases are TGTGCCAGCAGCTTCACTAGCGGGGGCACAAATACGCAGTATTTT. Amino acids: CASSFTSGGTNTQYF.

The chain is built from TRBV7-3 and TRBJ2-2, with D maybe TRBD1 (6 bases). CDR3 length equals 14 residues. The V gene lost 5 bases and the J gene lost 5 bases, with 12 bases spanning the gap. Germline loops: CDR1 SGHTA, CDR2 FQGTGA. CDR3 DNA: TGTGCCAGCAGCCCACAGGGTGGGACCGGGGAGCTGTTTTTT. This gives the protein CASSPQGGTGELFF.

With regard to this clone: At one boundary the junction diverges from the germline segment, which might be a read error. Here the CDR3 reads CASSPPQGNFHQETQYF. The CDR3 DNA sequence: TGTGCCAGCTCTCCACCCCAGGGAAATTTCCACCAAGAGACCCAGTACTTC. The V call is TRBV18, the J call TRBJ2-5, with D possibly being TRBD1 (5 bases). Germline CDR1 is KGHSH and CDR2 is LQKENI. This CDR3 spans 17 amino acids.

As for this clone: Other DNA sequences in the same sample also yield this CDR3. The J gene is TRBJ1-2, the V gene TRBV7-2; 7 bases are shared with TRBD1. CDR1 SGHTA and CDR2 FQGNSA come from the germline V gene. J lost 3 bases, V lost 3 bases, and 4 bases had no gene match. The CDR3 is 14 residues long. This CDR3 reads CASSFQGVHYGYTF. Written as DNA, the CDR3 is TGTGCCAGCAGCTTCCAGGGGGTGCACTATGGCTACACCTTC.

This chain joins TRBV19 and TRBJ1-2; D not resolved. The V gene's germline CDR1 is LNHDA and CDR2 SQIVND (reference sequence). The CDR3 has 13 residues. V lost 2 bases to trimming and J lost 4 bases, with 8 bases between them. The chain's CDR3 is CASSIRGFYGYTF. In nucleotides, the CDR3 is TGTGCCAGTAGTATAAGAGGGTTCTATGGCTACACCTTC.

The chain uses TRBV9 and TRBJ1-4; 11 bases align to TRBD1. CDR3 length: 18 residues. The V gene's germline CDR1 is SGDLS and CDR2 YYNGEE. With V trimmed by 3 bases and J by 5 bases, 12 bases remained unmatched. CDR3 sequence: CASSARPGQGVGNEKLFF. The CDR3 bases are TGTGCCAGCAGCGCCCGTCCGGGACAGGGGGTCGGAAATGAAAAACTGTTTTTT. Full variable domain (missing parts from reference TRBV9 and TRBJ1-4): DSGVTQTPKHLITATGQRVTLRCSPRSGDLSVYWYQQSLDQGLQFLIQYYNGEERAKGNILERFSAQQFPDLHSELNLSSLELGDSALYFCASSARPGQGVGNEKLFFGSGTQLSVL.

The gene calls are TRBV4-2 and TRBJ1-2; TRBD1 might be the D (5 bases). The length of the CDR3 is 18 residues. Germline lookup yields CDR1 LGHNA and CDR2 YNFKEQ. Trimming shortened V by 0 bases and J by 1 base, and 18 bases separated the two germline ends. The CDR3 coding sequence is TGTGCCAGCAGCCAAGACGGGGGGTCTGAACTCAGTAACTATGGCTACACCTTC. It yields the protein CASSQDGGSELSNYGYTF.

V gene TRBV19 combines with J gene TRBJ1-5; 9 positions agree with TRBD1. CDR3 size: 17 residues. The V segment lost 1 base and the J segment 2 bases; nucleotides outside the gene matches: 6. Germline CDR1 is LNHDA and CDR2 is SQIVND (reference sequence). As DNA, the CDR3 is TGTGCCAGTAGTATAGCGAGGGACAGGGTCCGCAATCAGCCCCAGCATTTT. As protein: CASSIARDRVRNQPQHF. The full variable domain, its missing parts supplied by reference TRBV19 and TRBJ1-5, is DGGITQSPKYLFRKEGQNVTLSCEQNLNHDAMYWYRQDPGQGLRLIYYSQIVNDFQKGDIAEGYSVSREKKESFPLTVTSAQKNPTAFYLCASSIARDRVRNQPQHFGDGTRLSIL.

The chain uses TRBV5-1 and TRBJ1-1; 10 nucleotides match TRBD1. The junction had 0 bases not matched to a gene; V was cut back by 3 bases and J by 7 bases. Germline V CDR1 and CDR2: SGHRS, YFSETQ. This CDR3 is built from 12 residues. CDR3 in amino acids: CASSWDRGEAFF. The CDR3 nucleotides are TGCGCCAGCAGCTGGGACAGGGGTGAAGCTTTCTTT.

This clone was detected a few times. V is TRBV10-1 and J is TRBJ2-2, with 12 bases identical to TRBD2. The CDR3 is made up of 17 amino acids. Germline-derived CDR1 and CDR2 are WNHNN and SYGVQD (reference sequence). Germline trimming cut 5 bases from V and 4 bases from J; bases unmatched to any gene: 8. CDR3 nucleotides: TGCGCCAGCAGTTACACTAGCGGGGGGCCCGGCACCGGGGAGCTGTTTTTT. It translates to CASSYTSGGPGTGELFF.

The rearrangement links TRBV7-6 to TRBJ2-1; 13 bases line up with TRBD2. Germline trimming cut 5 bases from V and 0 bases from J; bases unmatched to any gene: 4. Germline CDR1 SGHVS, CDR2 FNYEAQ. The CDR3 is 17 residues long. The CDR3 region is CASSRTSGGLSYNEQFF. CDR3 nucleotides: TGTGCCAGCAGCCGGACTAGCGGGGGTCTCTCCTACAATGAGCAGTTCTTC. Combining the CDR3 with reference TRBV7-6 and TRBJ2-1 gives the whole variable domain GAGVSQSPRYKVTKRGQDVALRCDPISGHVSLYWYRQALGQGPEFLTYFNYEAQQDKSGLPNDRFSAERPEGSISTLTIQRTEQRDSAMYRCASSRTSGGLSYNEQFFGPGTRLTVL.

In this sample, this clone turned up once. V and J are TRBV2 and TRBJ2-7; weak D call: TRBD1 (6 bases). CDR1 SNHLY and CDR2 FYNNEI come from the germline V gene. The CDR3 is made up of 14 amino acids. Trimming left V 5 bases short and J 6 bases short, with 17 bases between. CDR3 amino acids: CASSRDGGQREQYF. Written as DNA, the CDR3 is TGTGCCAGCAGTCGGGACGGAGGACAGCGCGAGCAGTACTTC.

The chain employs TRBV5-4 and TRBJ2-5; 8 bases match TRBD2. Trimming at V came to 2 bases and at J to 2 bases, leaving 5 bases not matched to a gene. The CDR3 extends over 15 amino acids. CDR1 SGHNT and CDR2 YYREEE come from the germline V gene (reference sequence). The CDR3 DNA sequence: TGTGCCAGCAGCTTAAGAGCGGGGGAGCAAGAGACCCAGTACTTC. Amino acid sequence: CASSLRAGEQETQYF.

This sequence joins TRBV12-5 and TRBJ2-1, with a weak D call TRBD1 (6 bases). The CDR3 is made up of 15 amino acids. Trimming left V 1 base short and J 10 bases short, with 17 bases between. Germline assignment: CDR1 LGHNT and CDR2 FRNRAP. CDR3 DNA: TGTGCTAGTGGTTTGGACAGGGCGCCCATCGGAGAGCAGTTCTTC. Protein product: CASGLDRAPIGEQFF.

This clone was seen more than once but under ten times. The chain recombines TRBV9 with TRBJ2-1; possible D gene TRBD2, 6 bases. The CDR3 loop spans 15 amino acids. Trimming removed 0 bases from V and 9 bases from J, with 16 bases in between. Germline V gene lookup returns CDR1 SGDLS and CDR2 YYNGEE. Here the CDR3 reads CASSVGLSEGGEQFF. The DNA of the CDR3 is TGTGCCAGCAGCGTAGGGCTCTCAGAGGGAGGTGAGCAGTTCTTC.

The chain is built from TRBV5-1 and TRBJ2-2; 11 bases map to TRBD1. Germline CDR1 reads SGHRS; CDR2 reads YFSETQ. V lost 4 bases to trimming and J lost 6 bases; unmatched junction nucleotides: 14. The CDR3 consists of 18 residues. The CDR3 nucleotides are TGCGCCAGCAGCATACGAATCGCACCGGGACAGGGGGCCGGGGAGCTGTTTTTT. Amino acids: CASSIRIAPGQGAGELFF.

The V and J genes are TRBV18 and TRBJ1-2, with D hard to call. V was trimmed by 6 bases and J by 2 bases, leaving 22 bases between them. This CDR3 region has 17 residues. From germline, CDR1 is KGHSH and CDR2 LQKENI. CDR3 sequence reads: CASSIRAPGSSNYGYTF. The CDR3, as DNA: TGTGCCAGCTCGATACGAGCGCCCGGGAGTTCCAACTATGGCTACACCTTC.

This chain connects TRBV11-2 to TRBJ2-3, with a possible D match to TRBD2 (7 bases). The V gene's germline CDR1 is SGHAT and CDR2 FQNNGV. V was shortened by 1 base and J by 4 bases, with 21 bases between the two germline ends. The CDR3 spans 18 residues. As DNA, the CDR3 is TGTGCCAGCAGCTTAGGACGTGTGATGGGGGGGCGGGCAGATACGCAGTATTTT. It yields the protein CASSLGRVMGGRADTQYF.